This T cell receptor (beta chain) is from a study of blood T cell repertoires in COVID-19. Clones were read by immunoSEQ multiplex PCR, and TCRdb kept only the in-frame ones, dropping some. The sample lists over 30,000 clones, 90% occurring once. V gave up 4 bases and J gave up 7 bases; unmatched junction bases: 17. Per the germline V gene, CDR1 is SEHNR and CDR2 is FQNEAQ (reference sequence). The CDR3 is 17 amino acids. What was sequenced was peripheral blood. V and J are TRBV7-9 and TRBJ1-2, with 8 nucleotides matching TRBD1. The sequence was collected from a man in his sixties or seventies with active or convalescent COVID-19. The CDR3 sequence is CASSSTARQGRVSGYTF. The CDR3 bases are TGTGCCAGCAGCTCGACCGCCAGACAGGGGAGGGTCTCTGGCTACACCTTC.